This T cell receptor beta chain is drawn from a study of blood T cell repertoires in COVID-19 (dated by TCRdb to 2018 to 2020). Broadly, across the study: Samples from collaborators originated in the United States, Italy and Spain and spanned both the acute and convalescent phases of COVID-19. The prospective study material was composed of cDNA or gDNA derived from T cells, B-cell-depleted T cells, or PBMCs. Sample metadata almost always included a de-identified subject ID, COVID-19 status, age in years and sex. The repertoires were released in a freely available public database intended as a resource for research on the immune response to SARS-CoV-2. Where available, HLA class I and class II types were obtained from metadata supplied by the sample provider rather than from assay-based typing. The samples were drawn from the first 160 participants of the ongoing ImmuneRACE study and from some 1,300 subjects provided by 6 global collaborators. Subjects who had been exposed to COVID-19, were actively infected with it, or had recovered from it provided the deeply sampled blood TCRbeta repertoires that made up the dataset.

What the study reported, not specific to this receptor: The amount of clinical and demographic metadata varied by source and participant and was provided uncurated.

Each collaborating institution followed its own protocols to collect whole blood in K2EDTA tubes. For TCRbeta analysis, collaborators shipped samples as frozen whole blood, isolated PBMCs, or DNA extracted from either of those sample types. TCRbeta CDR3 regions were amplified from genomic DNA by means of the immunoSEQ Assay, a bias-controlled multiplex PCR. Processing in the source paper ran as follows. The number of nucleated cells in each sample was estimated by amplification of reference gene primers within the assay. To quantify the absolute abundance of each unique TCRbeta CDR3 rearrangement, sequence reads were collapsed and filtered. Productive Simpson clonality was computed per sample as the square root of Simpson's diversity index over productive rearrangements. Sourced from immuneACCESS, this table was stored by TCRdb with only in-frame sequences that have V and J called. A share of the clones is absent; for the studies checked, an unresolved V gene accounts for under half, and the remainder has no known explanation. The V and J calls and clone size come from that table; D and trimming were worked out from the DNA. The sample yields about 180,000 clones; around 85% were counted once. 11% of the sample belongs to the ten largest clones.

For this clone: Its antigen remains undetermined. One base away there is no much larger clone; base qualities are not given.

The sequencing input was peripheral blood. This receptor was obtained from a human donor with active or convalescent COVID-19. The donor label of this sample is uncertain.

The nucleotide sequence is TGTGCCAGCTCACCAAGACTAGCGGGAATGGGGGAGCAGTACTTC. Protein translation: CASSPRLAGMGEQYF. The V and J genes are TRBV18 and TRBJ2-7; 11 of the junction bases match TRBD2. Here V drops 2 bases and J drops 7 bases, and the junction holds 7 bases not matched to any gene. The germline V gene supplies CDR1 KGHSH and CDR2 LQKENI. Spanning cysteine to phenylalanine, the CDR3 consists of 15 amino acids. CDR3 DNA is the only sequence kept; it has 45 bases, read in frame from the first base.